The sequence of this TCR beta chain was determined in a study of shared clonotypes between healthy human individuals. Study results and caveats: A generally larger estimated richness was seen in naive subsets than in memory subsets. Compared with clonotypes that all four donors shared, non-shared clonotypes had lower generation probabilities.

Worth noting for this clone: Its matching antigen is unknown.

The CDR3 is 14 amino acids. Between the trimmed V and J ends, which lost 5 bases and 9 bases, there was a span of 17 bases. Germline V gene lookup returns CDR1 SNHLY and CDR2 FYNNEI. CD4+ cells were split into CD45RA+ naive and CD45RA-negative memory subsets. Genomic DNA of each subset was evenly split across several immunoSEQ plates. Method: immunoSEQ multiplex PCR; TCRdb's copy keeps in-frame clones and lacks some. The table lists 2 million to 2.5 million clones, more than 85% of them singletons. J is TRBJ2-1 and V is TRBV2, with D perhaps matching TRBD2 (7 bases). This sequence originates from a man aged 18 to 29 in good health. Some clones in this sample may be carry-over from other donors' samples. Material: naive CD4+ T cells from PBMCs. The subset denotes: CD45RA+ positively selected. The DNA of the CDR3 is TGTGCCAGCAGTTGGGAGGGGGGATTGAGTGAGCAGTTCTTC. It codes for CASSWEGGLSEQFF.